These 11 T cell receptor beta chains came from one sample sequenced in a study of early T cells in non-severe SARS-CoV-2 infection (dated by TCRdb to about 2021). The method was 5' RACE. This sample was sequenced with a NextSeq 500. In TCRdb, the public reads were trimmed at Q25 with fastp and aligned with MiXCR, with productive beta chains retained. Entries are consolidated by CDR3 protein sequence, retaining the most common genes and DNA. Here the sample has fewer than 110,000 distinct CDR3 sequences; approximately 12% occur a single time. The ten top clones hold about 7.6% of the sample. Sequencing input: whole blood. Source of these receptors: an adult who was a healthcare worker with PCR-confirmed SARS-CoV-2 infection or an uninfected control (not recorded which).

At least ten counts were recorded for this clonotype. The genes are TRBV12-3 or TRBV12-4 and TRBJ1-5; D is perhaps TRBD1 (6 bases). V lost 3 bases, J lost 5 bases, and 11 bases lay in between. The CDR3 has 14 amino acids. This CDR3 is CASSFSGADQPQHF. CDR3 in DNA: TGTGCCAGCAGTTTCTCGGGGGCCGATCAGCCCCAGCATTTT.

This clonotype was detected many times. This rearrangement joins TRBV3-1 to TRBJ2-1, with TRBD2 matching 10 bases. Trimming cost V 5 bases and J 5 bases; bases outside gene matches: 9. Germline V gene lookup returns CDR1 LGHDT and CDR2 YNNKEL (reference sequence). This CDR3 region has 16 residues. The CDR3 nucleotides read TGTGCCAGCAGCGGAGCGGGAGGGGTCCCAAACAATGAGCAGTTCTTC. Residues: CASSGAGGVPNNEQFF.

This rearrangement joins TRBV5-1 to TRBJ1-3; weak D call: TRBD1 (6 bases). The V gene's germline CDR1 is SGHRS and CDR2 YFSETQ. V was shortened by 4 bases and J by 3 bases, with 14 bases between the two germline ends. The CDR3 covers 15 residues. CDR3 protein: CASSPGGAYGNTIYF. The DNA for the CDR3 is TGCGCCAGCAGCCCCGGGGGGGCATATGGAAACACCATATATTTT.

V gene TRBV29-1 combines with J gene TRBJ2-1; D is perhaps TRBD1 (6 bases). Germline values: CDR1 SQVTM, CDR2 ANQGSEA. The germline V and J ends were trimmed by 2 bases and 0 bases, with 8 bases remaining between them. This CDR3 is 14 amino acids long. DNA of the CDR3: TGCAGCGTTGAACCGGACAGCTCCTACAATGAGCAGTTCTTC. Protein: CSVEPDSSYNEQFF.

At least ten counts were recorded for this clonotype. The V call is TRBV20-1, the J call TRBJ2-1; unclear D gene. The CDR3 covers 15 residues. Germline V CDR1 and CDR2: DFQATT, SNEGSKA (reference sequence). The ends were cut back, 0 bases at V and 3 bases at J, with 12 bases in the middle. This CDR3 reads CSARDGAYFYNEQFF. The CDR3 region has the DNA TGCAGTGCTAGAGACGGCGCTTATTTCTACAATGAGCAGTTCTTC.

This clonotype has a handful of counts. This rearrangement joins TRBV9 to TRBJ1-5; possibly TRBD1 for D (6 bases). CDR3 length: 15 residues. CDR1 SGDLS and CDR2 YYNGEE come from the germline V gene. V shed 4 bases and J shed 1 base, with 12 bases lying between them. The CDR3 DNA sequence: TGTGCCAGCAGCTTCAGGGGTGGAAGCAATCAGCCCCAGCATTTT. Its protein is CASSFRGGSNQPQHF. Full variable domain (outside the CDR3, taken from reference TRBV9 and TRBJ1-5): DSGVTQTPKHLITATGQRVTLRCSPRSGDLSVYWYQQSLDQGLQFLIQYYNGEERAKGNILERFSAQQFPDLHSELNLSSLELGDSALYFCASSFRGGSNQPQHFGDGTRLSIL.

The chain joins TRBV15 to TRBJ2-1; TRBD2 might be the D (5 bases). With 0 bases removed from V and 10 bases from J, the gap between germline ends came to 10 bases. This CDR3 is built from 13 residues. Germline V gives CDR1 LNHNV, CDR2 YYDKDF (reference sequence). The CDR3 loop reads CATSRERGREQFF. The CDR3 DNA sequence: TGTGCCACCAGCAGAGAGAGAGGGCGGGAGCAGTTCTTC.

A few counts support this clonotype. The V and J genes are TRBV10-3 and TRBJ2-3; D tentatively reads TRBD1 or TRBD2 (5 bases each). Per germline, CDR1 ENHRY and CDR2 SYGVKD. The CDR3 loop spans 13 amino acids. The ends were cut back, 5 bases at V and 2 bases at J, with 8 bases in the middle. The CDR3 spells CAISRGDTDTQYF. The CDR3 DNA reads TGTGCCATCAGTCGGGGCGACACAGATACGCAGTATTTT.

This clonotype has ten or more counts. The V call is TRBV4-1, the J call TRBJ1-2; 7 positions match TRBD1. This CDR3 comprises 14 residues. The V gene end was trimmed by 4 bases and the J gene end by 0 bases; junction bases not matched to a gene: 2. Germline CDR1 and CDR2: MGHRA and YSYEKL. Written as DNA, the CDR3 is TGCGCCAGCAGCCCGGACAGGACTAACTATGGCTACACCTTC. Amino acids: CASSPDRTNYGYTF.

A remark on this clonotype: Germline and junction disagree at one end, which may indicate a read error. V and J are TRBV4-3 and TRBJ2-5; D is ambiguous. Germline lookup yields CDR1 LGHNA and CDR2 YSLEER. CDR3 size: 13 residues. The chain's CDR3 is CASSLGNQGTQYF. The CDR3 coding sequence is TGCGCCAGCAGCCTTGGGAACCAAGGGACCCAGTACTTC.

This clonotype was recorded a few times. This CDR3 reads CASSRFEAARDKFF. Here the CDR3 DNA reads TGCGCCAGCAGCCGTTTCGAAGCCGCCCGGGACAAGTTTTTT. The chain combines TRBV4-1 with TRBJ1-4, with a tentative D call TRBD1 (6 bases). The CDR3 spans 14 residues. Trimming cost V 4 bases and J 16 bases, with 22 bases left between them. CDR1 MGHRA and CDR2 YSYEKL come from the germline V gene.